This T cell receptor (beta chain) is from a study of cytomegalovirus exposure and HLA in healthy donors. Study conclusions and caveats: Apparent HLA restriction characterized most CMV-associated TCR beta chains in a later analysis. V- and J-gene trimming of TCR beta was linked (in a later analysis) to a missense DCLRE1C variant.

Amplification used 60 Vbeta primers and 13 Jbeta primers. The protocol was immunoSEQ multiplex PCR, while the TCRdb copy is restricted to in-frame clones and leaves out a portion. The sample shows approximately 140,000 clones, about 75% of them seen only once. Each of the donors was a healthy bone marrow donor. As to this clone: Antigen unknown.

The receptor was isolated from a man aged 35 to 55 in good health and CMV-seronegative. The source material was PBMCs.

The CDR3 reads CASSPDVGLGETQYF. DNA of the CDR3: TGCGCCAGCAGCCCCGATGTGGGACTAGGGGAGACCCAGTACTTC. The chain uses TRBV5-1 and TRBJ2-5; 8 bases agree with TRBD2. Germline CDR1 and CDR2: SGHRS and YFSETQ. The CDR3 totals 15 residues. V dropped 4 bases and J dropped 5; count of bases not matched to a gene: 10.